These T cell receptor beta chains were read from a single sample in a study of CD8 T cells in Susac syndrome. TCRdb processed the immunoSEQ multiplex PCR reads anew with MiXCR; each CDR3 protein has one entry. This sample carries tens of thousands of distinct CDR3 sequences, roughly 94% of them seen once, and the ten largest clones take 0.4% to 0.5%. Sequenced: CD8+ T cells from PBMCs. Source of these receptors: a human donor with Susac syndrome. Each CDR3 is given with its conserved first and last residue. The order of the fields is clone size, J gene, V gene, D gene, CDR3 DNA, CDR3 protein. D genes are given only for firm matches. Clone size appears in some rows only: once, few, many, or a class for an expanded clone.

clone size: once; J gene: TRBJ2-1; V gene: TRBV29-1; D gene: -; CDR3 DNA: TGCAGCGCTGGAAGGAAGGGGGATGAGCAGTTCTTC; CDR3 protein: CSAGRKGDEQFF
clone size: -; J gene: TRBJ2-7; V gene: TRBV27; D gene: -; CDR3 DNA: TGTGCCAGCGGTACCCGGGGCCTTTCCTACGAGCAGTACTTC; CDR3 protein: CASGTRGLSYEQYF
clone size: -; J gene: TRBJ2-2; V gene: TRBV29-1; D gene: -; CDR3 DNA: TGCAGCGTTGTTCCGTGGACCGGGGAGCTGTTTTTT; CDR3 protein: CSVVPWTGELFF
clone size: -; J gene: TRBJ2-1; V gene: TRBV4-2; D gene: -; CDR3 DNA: TGTGCCAGCAGCCAGGAACCCTACAGGGAAGGATCCTACAATGAGCAGTTCTTC; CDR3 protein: CASSQEPYREGSYNEQFF
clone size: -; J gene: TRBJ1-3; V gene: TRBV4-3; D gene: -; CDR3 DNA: TGCGCCAGCAGCCAAGACAGTATCTCTGGAAACACCATATATTTT; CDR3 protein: CASSQDSISGNTIYF
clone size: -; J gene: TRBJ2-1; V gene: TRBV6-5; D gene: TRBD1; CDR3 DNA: TGTGCCAGCAGTTCGGGACAGCTCTACAATGAGCAGTTCTTC; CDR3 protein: CASSSGQLYNEQFF
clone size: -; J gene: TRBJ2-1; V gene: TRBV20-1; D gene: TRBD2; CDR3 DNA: TGCAGTGCTAGGACTAGCGGGAGGGCATATGAGCAGTTCTTC; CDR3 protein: CSARTSGRAYEQFF
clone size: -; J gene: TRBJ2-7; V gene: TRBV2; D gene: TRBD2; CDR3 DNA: TGTGCCAGCAGTGAAGCCCATCCCACTAGCGGGACCTACGAGCAGTACTTC; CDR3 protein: CASSEAHPTSGTYEQYF
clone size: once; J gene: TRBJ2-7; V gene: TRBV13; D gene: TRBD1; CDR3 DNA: TGTGCCAGCAGCTTAGGGGACAGGTACTACGAGCAGTACTTC; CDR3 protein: CASSLGDRYYEQYF
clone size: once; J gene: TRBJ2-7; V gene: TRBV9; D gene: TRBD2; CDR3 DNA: TGTGCCAGCAGCGTTAGCGGGAGCGACTACGAGCAGTACTTC; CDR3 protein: CASSVSGSDYEQYF
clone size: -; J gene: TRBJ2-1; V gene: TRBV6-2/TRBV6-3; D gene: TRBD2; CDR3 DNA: TGTGCCAGCAGTTACTGGGAGGGCTCCGGCAATGAGCAGTTCTTC; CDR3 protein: CASSYWEGSGNEQFF
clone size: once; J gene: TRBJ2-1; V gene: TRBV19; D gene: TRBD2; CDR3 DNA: TGTGCCAGTAGTATGGGGGGACTAGCACGCAATGAGCAGTTCTTC; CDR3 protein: CASSMGGLARNEQFF
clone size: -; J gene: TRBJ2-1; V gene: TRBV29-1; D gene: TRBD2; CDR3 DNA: TGCAGCGTTTCGAGCGGGGGTTACAATGAGCAGTTCTTC; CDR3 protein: CSVSSGGYNEQFF
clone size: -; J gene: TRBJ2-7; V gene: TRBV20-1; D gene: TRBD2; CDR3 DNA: TGCAGTGCTAGAGATCGTGGACTAGCGGGAGTTGGGTACGAGCAGTACTTC; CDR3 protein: CSARDRGLAGVGYEQYF
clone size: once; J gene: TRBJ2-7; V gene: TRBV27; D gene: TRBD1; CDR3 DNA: TGTGCCAGCAGTTTAGGGGCCAGGGGGTACGAGCAGTACTTC; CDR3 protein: CASSLGARGYEQYF
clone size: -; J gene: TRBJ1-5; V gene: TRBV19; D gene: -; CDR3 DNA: TGTGCCAGCCAAACGATGGATTATAGCAATCAGCCCCAGCATTTT; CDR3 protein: CASQTMDYSNQPQHF
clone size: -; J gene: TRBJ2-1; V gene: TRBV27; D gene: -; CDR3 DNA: TGTGCCAGCAGTTTGATACAGGGAAGCAATGAGCAGTTCTTC; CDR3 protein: CASSLIQGSNEQFF
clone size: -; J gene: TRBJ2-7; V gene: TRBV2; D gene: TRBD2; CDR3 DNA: TGTGCCAGCAGTGAAGATTCCACTAGCGGGAGCTACGAGCAGTACTTC; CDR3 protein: CASSEDSTSGSYEQYF
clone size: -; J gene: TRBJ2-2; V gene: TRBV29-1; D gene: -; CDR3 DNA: TGCAGCGTTGAAGACCGGGCAAACCCGAACACCGGGGAGCTGTTTTTT; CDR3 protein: CSVEDRANPNTGELFF
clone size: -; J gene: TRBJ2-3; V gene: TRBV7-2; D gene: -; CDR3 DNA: TGTGCCAGCAGCCCTTGGTTAGCTTTAGATACGCAGTATTTT; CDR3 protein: CASSPWLALDTQYF
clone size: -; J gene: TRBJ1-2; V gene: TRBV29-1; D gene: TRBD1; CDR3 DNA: TGCAGCGCCCCAGCGGGGGACAGGGAAGGCTACACCTTC; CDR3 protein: CSAPAGDREGYTF
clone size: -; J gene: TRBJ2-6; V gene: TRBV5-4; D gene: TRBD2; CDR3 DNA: TGTGCCAGCAGCTTGGCCGGCGGGGGTTCAGGGGCCAACGTCCTGACTTTC; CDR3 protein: CASSLAGGGSGANVLTF
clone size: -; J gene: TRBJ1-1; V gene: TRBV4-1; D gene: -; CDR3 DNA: TGCGCCAGCAGCCAAGACCGGGTCCCGAACACTGAAGCTTTCTTT; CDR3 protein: CASSQDRVPNTEAFF
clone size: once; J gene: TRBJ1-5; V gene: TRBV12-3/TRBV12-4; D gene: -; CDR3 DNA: TGTGCCAGCAGTTGGCCCGGGGAACCCCAGCATTTT; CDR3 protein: CASSWPGEPQHF
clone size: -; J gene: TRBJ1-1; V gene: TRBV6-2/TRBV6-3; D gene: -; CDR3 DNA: TGTGCCAGCACTTACGGTGGTGAAGCTTTCTTT; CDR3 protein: CASTYGGEAFF
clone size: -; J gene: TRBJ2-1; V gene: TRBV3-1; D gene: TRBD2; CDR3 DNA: TGTGCCAGCAGCCAAACCGGCGGGGGCTACAATGAGCAGTTCTTC; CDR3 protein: CASSQTGGGYNEQFF
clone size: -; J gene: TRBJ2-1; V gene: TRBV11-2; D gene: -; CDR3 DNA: TGTGCCAGCAGCTTACCCCACAATGAGCAGTTCTTC; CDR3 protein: CASSLPHNEQFF
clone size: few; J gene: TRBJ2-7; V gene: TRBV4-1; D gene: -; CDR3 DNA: TGCGCCAGCAGCCAATACCGGGACAACTCCTACGAGCAGTACTTC; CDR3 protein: CASSQYRDNSYEQYF
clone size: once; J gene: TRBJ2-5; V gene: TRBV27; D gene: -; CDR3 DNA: TGTGCCAGCAGTTTAGGAGTGGGGGCAGATAAAGAGACCCAGTACTTC; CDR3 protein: CASSLGVGADKETQYF
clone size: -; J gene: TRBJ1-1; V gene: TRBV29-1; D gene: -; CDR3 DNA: TGCAGCGTTGAATCCTCCGCTGAAGCTTTCTTT; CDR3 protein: CSVESSAEAFF
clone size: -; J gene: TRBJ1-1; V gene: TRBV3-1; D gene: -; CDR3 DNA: TGTGCCAGCAGCCAAGTAGGGAAGAACACTGAAGCTTTCTTT; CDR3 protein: CASSQVGKNTEAFF
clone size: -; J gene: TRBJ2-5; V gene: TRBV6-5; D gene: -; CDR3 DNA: TGTGCCAGCAGTTCTATACAGGAATTCCAAGAGACCCAGTACTTC; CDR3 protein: CASSSIQEFQETQYF
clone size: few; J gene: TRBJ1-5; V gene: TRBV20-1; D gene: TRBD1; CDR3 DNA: TGCAGTGCTGTCCCGGGACAGGACAATCAGCCCCAGCATTTT; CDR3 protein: CSAVPGQDNQPQHF
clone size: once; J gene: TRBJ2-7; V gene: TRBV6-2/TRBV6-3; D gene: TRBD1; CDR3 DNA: TGTGCCAGCAGTTACGACAGGGAGACCCCCGTAGATCGCTACGAGCAGTACTTC; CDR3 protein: CASSYDRETPVDRYEQYF
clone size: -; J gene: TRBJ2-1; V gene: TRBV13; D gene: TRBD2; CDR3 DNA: TGTGCCAGCAGCGCCTTCGGGCTAGCGGGTTACAATGAGCAGTTCTTC; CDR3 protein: CASSAFGLAGYNEQFF
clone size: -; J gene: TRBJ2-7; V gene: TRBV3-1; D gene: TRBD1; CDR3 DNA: TGTGCCAGCAGCCCTGACAGGGGCCCCTTCTACGAGCAGTACTTC; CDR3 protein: CASSPDRGPFYEQYF
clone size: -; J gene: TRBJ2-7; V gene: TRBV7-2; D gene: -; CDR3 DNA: TGTGCCAGCAGCACCGAACTCTTCGGGAACTACGAGCAGTACTTC; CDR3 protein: CASSTELFGNYEQYF
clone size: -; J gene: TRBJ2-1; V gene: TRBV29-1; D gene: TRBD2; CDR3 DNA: TGCAGCGTTCTAACTAGCGGGAGTTCAGGTTCCTACAATGAGCAGTTCTTC; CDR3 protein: CSVLTSGSSGSYNEQFF
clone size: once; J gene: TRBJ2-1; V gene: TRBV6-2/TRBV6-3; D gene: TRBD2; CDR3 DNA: TGTGCCAGCAGGGATCAGCGGGAGGCCGGCAATGAGCAGTTCTTC; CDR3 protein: CASRDQREAGNEQFF
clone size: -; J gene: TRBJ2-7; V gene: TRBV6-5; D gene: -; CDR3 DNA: TGTGCCAGCAGTTACTCATCCGGGTCCGAGCAGTACTTC; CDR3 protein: CASSYSSGSEQYF
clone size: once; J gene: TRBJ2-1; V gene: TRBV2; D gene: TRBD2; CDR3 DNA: TGTGCCAGCAGTGAAGGGGGACTAGCGGGCAATGAGCAGTTCTTC; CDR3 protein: CASSEGGLAGNEQFF
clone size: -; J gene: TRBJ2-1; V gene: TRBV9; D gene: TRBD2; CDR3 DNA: TGTGCCAGCAGCCCGCCCAAACGGGGACTAGCGGGAGGGGGGTACAATGAGCAGTTCTTC; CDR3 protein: CASSPPKRGLAGGGYNEQFF
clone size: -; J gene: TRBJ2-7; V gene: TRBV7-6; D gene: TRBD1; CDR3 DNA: TGTGCCAGCAGCCTGGGGACAGGGGAGGACTACGAGCAGTACTTC; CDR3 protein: CASSLGTGEDYEQYF
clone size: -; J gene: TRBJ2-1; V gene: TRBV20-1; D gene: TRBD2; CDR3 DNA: TGCAGTGCTAGAGGGCTAGCGGACTCCTACAATGAGCAGTTCTTC; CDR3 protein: CSARGLADSYNEQFF
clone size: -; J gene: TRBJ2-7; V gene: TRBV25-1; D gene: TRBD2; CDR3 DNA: TGTGCCAGCAGTGAGGACCAGCGGGAGATTGACGAGCAGTACTTC; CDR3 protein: CASSEDQREIDEQYF
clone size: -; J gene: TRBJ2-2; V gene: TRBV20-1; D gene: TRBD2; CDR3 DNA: TGCAGTGCTAGGTTCGGGGGGACGAACACCGGGGAGCTGTTTTTT; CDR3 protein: CSARFGGTNTGELFF
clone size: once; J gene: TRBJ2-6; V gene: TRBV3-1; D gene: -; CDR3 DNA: TGTGCCAGCAGCCAAGAAGGCAGCATCTCTGGGGCCAACGTCCTGACTTTC; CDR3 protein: CASSQEGSISGANVLTF
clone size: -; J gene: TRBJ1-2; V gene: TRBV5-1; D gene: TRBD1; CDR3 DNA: TGCGCCAGCAGCTTGGCCGGTGGAGGGGGCGATGGCTACACCTTC; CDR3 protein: CASSLAGGGGDGYTF
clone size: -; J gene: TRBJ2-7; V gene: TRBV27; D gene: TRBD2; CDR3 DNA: TGTGCCAGCAGTTCCATAGCGGGAGCGGCCTACGAGCAGTACTTC; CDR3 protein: CASSSIAGAAYEQYF
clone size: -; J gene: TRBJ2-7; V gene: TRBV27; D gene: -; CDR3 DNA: TGTGCCAGCAGTTTATCGAGGGGACCCTACGAGCAGTACTTC; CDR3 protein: CASSLSRGPYEQYF
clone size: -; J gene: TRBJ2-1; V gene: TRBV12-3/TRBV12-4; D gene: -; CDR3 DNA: TGTGCCAGCACTCCCGTCGGAGGGCGGAATGAGCAGTTCTTC; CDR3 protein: CASTPVGGRNEQFF
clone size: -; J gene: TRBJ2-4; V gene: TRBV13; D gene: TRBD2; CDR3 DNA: TGTGCCAGCAGCTTAGGACTAGCGGGACCAAAAAACATTCAGTACTTC; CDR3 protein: CASSLGLAGPKNIQYF